This T cell receptor (beta chain) was recovered during a study of T-cell reconstitution after alpha-beta-depleted transplantation in children. Findings and caveats of the study: High day-60 TCRbeta diversity in some patients came from surviving recipient T cells and thymic progenitors. In patients about two months after transplant, alpha-beta T cells reportedly arose from several hundred expanded graft clones.

During its preparation, the TCRbeta library received unique molecular identifiers. TCRdb reanalysed the PCR reads using MiXCR and keeps one entry per CDR3 protein. The repertoire holds about 340,000 distinct CDR3 sequences, with roughly 17% as singletons. About this clonotype: Its antigen is undetermined.

The receptor comes from a male patient aged 2-15 years who had a stem cell transplant for acute lymphoblastic leukemia, so the T cells may come from the graft donor. The sample in question was PBMCs, mostly from graft donor cells, obtained 360 days after TCRalphabeta/CD19-depleted stem cell transplant.

Here the CDR3 reads CASSSRTGDNSPLHF. The DNA of the CDR3 is TGTGCCAGCAGCTCTCGTACAGGGGATAATTCACCCCTCCACTTT. This chain connects TRBV11-2 to TRBJ1-6, with TRBD1 matching 7 bases. The CDR3 is 15 residues long. V lost 4 bases, J lost 5 bases, and 5 bases stayed unmatched. The germline gives CDR1 SGHAT, CDR2 FQNNGV.